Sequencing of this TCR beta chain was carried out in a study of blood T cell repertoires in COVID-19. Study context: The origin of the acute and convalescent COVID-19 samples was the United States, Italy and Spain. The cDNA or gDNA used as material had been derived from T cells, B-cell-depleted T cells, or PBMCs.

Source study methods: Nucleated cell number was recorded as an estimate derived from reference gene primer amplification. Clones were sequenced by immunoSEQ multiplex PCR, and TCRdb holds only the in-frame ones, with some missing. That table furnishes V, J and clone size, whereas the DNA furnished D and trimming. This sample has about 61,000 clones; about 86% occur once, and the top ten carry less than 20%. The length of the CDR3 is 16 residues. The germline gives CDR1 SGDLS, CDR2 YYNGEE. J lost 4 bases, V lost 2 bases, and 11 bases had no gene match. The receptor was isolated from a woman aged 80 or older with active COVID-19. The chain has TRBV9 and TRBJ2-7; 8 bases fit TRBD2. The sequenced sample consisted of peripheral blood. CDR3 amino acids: CASSVDARSGGYEQYF. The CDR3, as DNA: TGTGCCAGCAGCGTTGATGCTCGGAGCGGGGGATACGAGCAGTACTTC.